Below, 22 T cell receptor beta chains from the same sample are listed, as sequenced in a study of human T cells and chemical hapten exposure. Time point meaning: patch test 3, about 24 weeks after DPC sensitization. The sample's treatment: therapeutic diphenylcyclopropenone sensitization with weekly scalp DPC. It was unfractionated whole blood from which total RNA was extracted. Via MiXCR, TCRdb re-called the RACE reads, giving one row per CDR3 protein. The sample shows roughly 38,000 distinct CDR3 sequences, more than 8% of them seen only once. This material consisted of whole blood, taken in connection with sensitization to the hapten diphenylcyclopropenone (DPC). The receptors come from a man aged 45-65 years with alopecia areata. Some clones in this sample may be carry-over from other donors' samples.

The table lists this clonotype with many counts. J is TRBJ2-3 and V is TRBV20-1, with 12 bases that match TRBD2. CDR1 DFQATT and CDR2 SNEGSKA come from the germline V gene (reference sequence). The J segment lost 4 bases and the V segment lost 0 bases, leaving 5 bases of the junction unmatched. There are 16 residues in the CDR3. In nucleotides, the CDR3 is TGCAGTGCTAGAGATCATTCTAGCGGGAGGGCAGATACGCAGTATTTT. It encodes CSARDHSSGRADTQYF.

This clonotype was seen ten or more times. V gene TRBV9 combines with J gene TRBJ2-7; 7 bases line up with TRBD2. This CDR3 region has 15 residues. V dropped 0 bases and J dropped 2; count of bases not matched to a gene: 5. Germline loops: CDR1 SGDLS, CDR2 YYNGEE. CDR3 in DNA: TGTGCCAGCAGCGTAGGCGGGAGCCTACCCTACGAGCAGTACTTC. Residues: CASSVGGSLPYEQYF.

Notes on this clonotype: Here the CDR3 omits its conserved ending phenylalanine or tryptophan, so a read error is the likely source. The limits of the CDR3 on the DNA are not certain, so only TCRdb's listed CDR3 is given. J is TRBJ1-2 and V is TRBV28; the D call TRBD1 from the table was never checked on the DNA. The CDR3 numbers 13 amino acids, ends counted. Germline CDR1 and CDR2: MDHEN and SYDVKM. The CDR3 is CASSSSGTGNKVC.

In the case of this clonotype: A much larger clonotype is one base distant, so this may be a read error. V usage is TRBV11-2 and J usage is TRBJ1-1, with a weak D call TRBD1 (5 bases). Germline assignment: CDR1 SGHAT and CDR2 FQNNGV. This CDR3 is built from 13 residues. The CDR3 loop reads CASSLGLMGEASF. DNA for the CDR3: TGTGCCAGCAGCTTAGGTTTAATGGGGGAAGCTTCCTTT. The whole variable domain, filled in from reference TRBV11-2 and TRBJ1-1, reads EAGVAQSPRYKIIEKRQSVAFWCNPISGHATLYWYQQILGQGPKLLIQFQNNGVVDDSQLPKDRFSAERLKGVDSTLKIQPAKLEDSAVYLCASSLGLMGEASFGQGTRLTVV.

There are many counts of this clonotype. This chain joins TRBV6-5 and TRBJ2-3; TRBD1 agrees at 7 bases. J gave up 4 bases and V 7 bases, and 8 bases lay outside the gene matches. This CDR3 contains 14 residues. CDR1 and CDR2 from the germline V gene are MNHEY and SVGAGI. This CDR3 reads CASTRQGLSDTQYF. The DNA of the CDR3 is TGTGCCAGCACCAGACAGGGTCTGTCAGATACGCAGTATTTT.

This clonotype was detected many times. The rearrangement links TRBV29-1 to TRBJ2-3, with a possible D match to TRBD1 (5 bases). The germline CDR1 and CDR2 sequences are SQVTM and ANQGSEA. The CDR3 is made up of 11 amino acids. The V gene lost 6 bases and the J gene lost 4 bases, with 8 bases spanning the gap. This chain's CDR3 is CSVSGSDTQYF. The DNA for the CDR3 is TGCAGCGTGTCAGGGTCAGATACGCAGTATTTT.

In this sample, this clonotype turned up a few times. This chain links TRBV6-1 with TRBJ1-1, with 8 nucleotides matching TRBD1. Unmatched junction bases numbered 7, after V lost 3 bases and J lost 4 bases. Germline-derived CDR1 and CDR2 are MNHNS and SASEGT. The CDR3 totals 15 residues. The CDR3 region is CASSDRGQGGTEAFF. The CDR3 region has the DNA TGTGCCAGCAGTGACAGAGGACAGGGTGGCACTGAAGCTTTCTTT.

This clonotype was seen many times. The chain joins TRBV6-2 or TRBV6-3 to TRBJ1-1; D is ambiguous. V shed 0 bases and J shed 5 bases, with 13 bases lying between them. The CDR3 is 15 amino acids. Germline-derived CDR1 and CDR2 are MNHEY and SVGEGT. CDR3 amino acids: CASSYSSGSMTEAFF. CDR3 sequence (DNA): TGTGCCAGCAGTTACTCGAGCGGTTCGATGACTGAAGCTTTCTTT.

This clonotype was found a few times. This chain connects TRBV7-2 to TRBJ1-2, with D possibly matching TRBD1 (6 bases). The CDR3 covers 14 residues. CDR1 and CDR2 (germline): SGHTA, FQGNSA. V lost 5 bases and J lost 8, with 18 bases in between. CDR3 residues: CASSPGTRSGGYTF. The CDR3 coding sequence is TGTGCCAGCAGCCCGGGGACACGCTCGGGAGGCTACACCTTC. Supplemented by reference TRBV7-2 and TRBJ1-2, the full variable domain reads GAGVSQSPSNKVTEKGKDVELRCDPISGHTALYWYRQSLGQGLEFLIYFQGNSAPDKSGLPSDRFSAERTGGSVSTLTIQRTQQEDSAVYLCASSPGTRSGGYTFGSGTRLTVV.

This clonotype has only a few counts. The V and J genes are TRBV20-1 and TRBJ2-6, with D unclear. The length of the CDR3 is 17 residues. V lost 1 base and J 0 bases, leaving 13 bases between the germline ends. Germline V gives CDR1 DFQATT, CDR2 SNEGSKA (reference sequence). CDR3 nucleotides: TGCAGTGCTAGAGTCCGAAGACTGATCTCTGGGGCCAACGTCCTGACTTTC. Protein sequence: CSARVRRLISGANVLTF.

At least ten counts were recorded for this clonotype. The V call is TRBV9, the J call TRBJ2-7; 9 bases agree with TRBD2. Germline V gives CDR1 SGDLS, CDR2 YYNGEE. The CDR3 contains 15 residues. V gave up 4 bases and J gave up 4 bases; unmatched junction bases: 9. The CDR3 sequence: CASSPLSSGVYEQYF. DNA of the CDR3: TGTGCCAGCAGCCCTTTGTCTAGCGGGGTTTACGAGCAGTACTTC.

In this sample, this clonotype turned up many times. The CDR3 bases are TGTGCCAGCAGTTACTCGGCTCGAGACAAAAACATTCAGTACTTC. It specifies CASSYSARDKNIQYF. The chain combines TRBV6-2 or TRBV6-3 with TRBJ2-4; D call uncertain. This CDR3 has 15 residues. Germline V lookup: CDR1 MNHEY, CDR2 SVGEGT. V lost 0 bases and J lost 3, with 9 bases in between.

This clonotype was counted only a few times. This chain connects TRBV11-3 to TRBJ2-4; TRBD1 aligns across 8 bases. CDR3 length: 14 amino acids. V lost 6 bases and J lost 5; bases outside the gene matches: 6. Germline V gene sequence: CDR1 SGHNT, CDR2 YENEEA. CDR3 nucleotides: TGTGCCAGCAGTCGTGGACAGGGAGAAAACATTCAGTACTTC. This translates into CASSRGQGENIQYF.

This clonotype was detected many times. The gene calls are TRBV28 and TRBJ2-7, with 7 bases aligning to TRBD1. This CDR3 spans 14 amino acids. Germline CDR1 reads MDHEN; CDR2 reads SYDVKM. Trimming removed 5 bases from V and 7 bases from J; junction bases left unmatched: 11. Here the CDR3 reads CASSLDRVNPEQYF. The CDR3 region has the DNA TGTGCCAGCAGTCTTGACAGGGTAAACCCGGAGCAGTACTTC.

This clonotype was counted many times. This chain joins TRBV7-2 and TRBJ2-1; D possibly corresponds to TRBD2 (6 bases). CDR1 is SGHTA, CDR2 FQGNSA, per germline. V was pared by 1 base and J by 6 bases, with 10 bases between. CDR3 length: 14 residues. The CDR3 DNA follows: TGTGCCAGCAGCTTAGGGCTAGCGATCAATGAGCAGTTCTTC. This translates into CASSLGLAINEQFF.

This clonotype was recorded at least ten times. The rearrangement links TRBV18 to TRBJ2-1; D is unclear. The CDR3 is made up of 13 amino acids. Germline V gives CDR1 KGHSH, CDR2 LQKENI. Trimming cost V 2 bases and J 4 bases, with 6 bases left between them. The CDR3 protein is CASSPWPYNEQFF. The CDR3 nucleotides are TGTGCCAGCTCACCATGGCCGTACAATGAGCAGTTCTTC.

J is TRBJ2-3 and V is TRBV2, with unresolved D. The V gene's germline CDR1 is SNHLY and CDR2 FYNNEI. The ends were cut back, 5 bases at V and 2 bases at J, with 8 bases in the middle. CDR3 size: 13 residues. CDR3 sequence reads: CASSTDFTDTQYF. The CDR3 DNA reads as TGTGCCAGCAGTACCGACTTCACAGATACGCAGTATTTT.

This clonotype was detected a few times. The chain couples TRBV7-2 to TRBJ2-1; TRBD2 matches at 8 bases. The germline V gene encodes CDR1 SGHTA and CDR2 FQGNSA. The CDR3 runs to 16 residues. The V gene end was trimmed by 4 bases and the J gene end by 4 bases; junction bases not matched to a gene: 9. The CDR3 nucleotides are TGTGCCAGCAGCTCCTCCGGGACTAGAGTTTACAATGAGCAGTTCTTC. This codes for CASSSSGTRVYNEQFF.

This clonotype was recorded at least ten times. The rearrangement joins TRBV9 to TRBJ2-1, with D perhaps matching TRBD2 (5 bases). Trimming removed 1 base from V and 5 bases from J, with 7 bases in between. Per the germline V gene, CDR1 is SGDLS and CDR2 is YYNGEE. CDR3 length: 13 amino acids. The CDR3 spells CASSVLLDNEQFF. DNA for the CDR3: TGTGCCAGCAGCGTACTACTAGACAATGAGCAGTTCTTC. Full variable domain (remainder filled in from reference TRBV9 and TRBJ2-1): DSGVTQTPKHLITATGQRVTLRCSPRSGDLSVYWYQQSLDQGLQFLIQYYNGEERAKGNILERFSAQQFPDLHSELNLSSLELGDSALYFCASSVLLDNEQFFGPGTRLTVL.

The chain has TRBV20-1 and TRBJ2-7, with D perhaps assigned TRBD1 or TRBD2 (5 bases each). The CDR3 loop spans 14 amino acids. The ends were cut back, 2 bases at V and 0 bases at J, with 11 bases in the middle. The germline CDR1 and CDR2 sequences are DFQATT and SNEGSKA (reference sequence). CDR3 in amino acids: CSARKWDGSYEQYF. The CDR3 region has the DNA TGCAGTGCTAGAAAATGGGACGGCTCCTACGAGCAGTACTTC.

The sample holds many counts of this clonotype. The V gene is TRBV7-2, the J gene TRBJ2-1; 9 bases line up with TRBD2. Trimming took 1 base from V and 10 from J; bases not matched to a gene: 8. Germline V CDR1 and CDR2: SGHTA, FQGNSA. This CDR3 spans 15 amino acids. The CDR3 spells CASSLGSSGSIEQFF. For the CDR3, the DNA is TGTGCCAGCAGCTTAGGGAGTAGCGGGAGTATCGAGCAGTTCTTC.

CDR3 amino acids: CASSSWGVPGSGANVLTF. DNA for the CDR3: TGCGCCAGCAGCTCATGGGGAGTCCCCGGCTCTGGGGCCAACGTCCTGACTTTC. The chain links TRBV5-1 to TRBJ2-6; TRBD2 might be the D (5 bases). Trimming pared 3 bases from V and 0 bases from J, leaving 16 bases between. CDR1 is SGHRS, CDR2 YFSETQ, per germline. CDR3 length: 18 residues.